What follows are 25 T cell receptor beta chains derived from one specimen sequenced in a study of response to subunit inactivated influenza vaccine. TCRdb reprocessed the RT-PCR reads with MiXCR, giving one entry per CDR3 protein. The repertoire consists of over 750,000 distinct CDR3 sequences, with about 20% occurring once and the leading ten covering 10%. The source material was PBMCs from blood, sampled around 5 days after vaccination. These receptors were collected from a man aged 50-59 years who received an inactivated influenza vaccine.

This clonotype has just one count. This chain connects TRBV6-1 to TRBJ1-5, with no clear D. CDR1 and CDR2 (germline): MNHNS, SASEGT. V was trimmed by 8 bases and J by 2 bases, leaving 10 bases between them. The length of the CDR3 is 13 residues. In DNA form, the CDR3 reads TGTGCCAGCCGGACTCGTCGCAATCAGCCCCAGCATTTT. It yields the protein CASRTRRNQPQHF.

The J gene is TRBJ2-1, the V gene TRBV10-3; D is perhaps TRBD2 (5 bases). CDR1 is ENHRY, CDR2 SYGVKD, per germline. V lost 2 bases, J lost 9 bases, and 20 bases lay in between. CDR3 length: 16 amino acids. The CDR3 DNA reads TGTGCCATCAGTGAGAGTATGACTTCCACCGGAGGTGAGCAGTTCTTC. The encoded protein is CAISESMTSTGGEQFF.

This chain uses TRBV20-1 with TRBJ2-1; the match to TRBD2 covers 8 bases. This CDR3 is built from 12 residues. After removal of 3 bases from V and 10 bases from J, the junction contained 5 bases not matched to a gene. Germline values: CDR1 DFQATT, CDR2 SNEGSKA (reference sequence). The CDR3 reads CSASGRAGEQFF. CDR3 nucleotides: TGCAGTGCTAGCGGGAGGGCGGGGGAGCAGTTCTTC.

This clonotype was seen ten or more times. The J gene is TRBJ2-2, the V gene TRBV5-1; tentatively, D is TRBD2 (5 bases). This CDR3 spans 15 amino acids. Germline V gene lookup returns CDR1 SGHRS and CDR2 YFSETQ. V lost 1 base and J lost 0, with 7 bases in between. CDR3 sequence (DNA): TGCGCCAGCAGCTTGTTCGGGGCGAACACCGGGGAGCTGTTTTTT. It translates to CASSLFGANTGELFF.

The rearrangement joins TRBV29-1 to TRBJ2-3; no reliable D call. The CDR3 has 11 residues. Germline CDR1 is SQVTM and CDR2 is ANQGSEA. V lost 7 bases and J 0 bases, leaving 5 bases between the germline ends. CDR3 region: CSARSTDTQYF. In nucleotides, the CDR3 is TGCAGCGCCCGGAGCACAGATACGCAGTATTTT.

This clonotype was observed a handful of times. The V and J genes are TRBV3-1 and TRBJ1-1; no firm D call. Germline V gene lookup returns CDR1 LGHDT and CDR2 YNNKEL (reference sequence). V lost 4 bases, J lost 0 bases, and 12 bases lay in between. The CDR3 length is 15 residues. For the CDR3, the DNA is TGTGCCAGCAGCCTAAGGCGAGGCATGAACACTGAAGCTTTCTTT. This sequence encodes CASSLRRGMNTEAFF.

J is TRBJ1-5 and V is TRBV20-1; D may be TRBD1 (5 bases). Between the trimmed V and J ends, which lost 0 bases and 1 base, there was a span of 13 bases. There are 16 residues in the CDR3. The V gene's germline CDR1 is DFQATT and CDR2 SNEGSKA (reference sequence). The CDR3 sequence: CSARDFIQGSNQPQHF. DNA for the CDR3: TGCAGTGCTAGAGATTTTATCCAGGGAAGCAATCAGCCCCAGCATTTT.

This clonotype was observed a few times. The rearrangement uses TRBV5-1 and TRBJ2-1; D is unclear. The V end was cut by 1 base, the J end by 7 bases, with 15 bases between. Germline lookup yields CDR1 SGHRS and CDR2 YFSETQ. This CDR3 has 15 residues. The CDR3 loop reads CASSLTTDLGNEQFF. CDR3 sequence (DNA): TGCGCCAGCAGCTTGACGACGGACCTAGGGAATGAGCAGTTCTTC.

V is TRBV7-2 and J is TRBJ2-5, with D hard to call. Germline values: CDR1 SGHTA, CDR2 FQGNSA. With 2 bases removed from V and 3 bases from J, the gap between germline ends came to 10 bases. The CDR3 contains 14 residues. The CDR3 bases are TGTGCCAGCAGCTTATATGACGAGAAAGAGACCCAGTACTTC. This encodes CASSLYDEKETQYF.

This clonotype appeared many times. The gene calls are TRBV28 and TRBJ2-5, with D unresolved. CDR1 and CDR2 from the germline V gene are MDHEN and SYDVKM. This CDR3 is 11 amino acids long. V was trimmed by 6 bases and J by 7 bases, leaving 9 bases between them. CDR3 sequence: CASSLSGTQYF. In nucleotides, the CDR3 is TGTGCCAGCAGCTTGTCTGGGACCCAGTACTTC. Full variable domain (remainder filled in from reference TRBV28 and TRBJ2-5): DVKVTQSSRYLVKRTGEKVFLECVQDMDHENMFWYRQDPGLGLRLIYFSYDVKMKEKGDIPEGYSVSREKKERFSLILESASTNQTSMYLCASSLSGTQYFGPGTRLLVL.

The chain joins TRBV4-2 to TRBJ2-3; 13 bases align to TRBD2. Germline V gives CDR1 LGHNA, CDR2 YNFKEQ. Trimming at V came to 2 bases and at J to 2 bases, leaving 13 bases not matched to a gene. CDR3 size: 20 residues. This CDR3 reads CASSQSPSWTSGGHTDTQYF. The DNA for the CDR3 is TGTGCCAGCAGCCAATCTCCTTCCTGGACTAGCGGGGGACACACAGATACGCAGTATTTT.

This clonotype was observed a handful of times. This chain links TRBV10-3 with TRBJ2-7; D is uncertain. The CDR3 runs to 13 residues. The germline V gene encodes CDR1 ENHRY and CDR2 SYGVKD. Between the trimmed V and J ends, which lost 2 bases and 5 bases, there was a span of 10 bases. CDR3: CAISETRSDEQYF. CDR3 nucleotides: TGTGCCATCAGTGAGACGAGGAGCGACGAGCAGTACTTC.

The chain is built from TRBV7-2 and TRBJ2-7; possible D gene TRBD1, 6 bases. The V and J ends lost 2 bases and 2 bases respectively, with 13 bases between them. Germline V CDR1 and CDR2: SGHTA, FQGNSA. This CDR3 spans 15 amino acids. CDR3 protein: CASSLSRTETYEQYF. The DNA of the CDR3 is TGTGCCAGCAGCTTAAGCAGGACAGAAACCTACGAGCAGTACTTC.

The genes are TRBV6-1 and TRBJ2-2; D gene uncertain. The length of the CDR3 is 13 residues. Germline assignment: CDR1 MNHNS and CDR2 SASEGT. Trimming stripped 5 bases from V and 0 bases from J, with 4 bases between. In DNA, the CDR3 is TGTGCCAGCAGTACGCCGAACACCGGGGAGCTGTTTTTT. This encodes CASSTPNTGELFF.

J is TRBJ2-3 and V is TRBV20-1; D assignment may be TRBD1 or TRBD2 (5 bases each). V lost 3 bases and J lost 5, with 12 bases in between. CDR1 is DFQATT and CDR2 is SNEGSKA in the germline V gene (reference sequence). This CDR3 has 13 residues. CDR3 coding DNA: TGCAGTGCTAGTGAGGGGTTCGAAGATACGCAGTATTTT. It codes for CSASEGFEDTQYF.

The chain links TRBV5-6 to TRBJ2-7; no definite D call. Trimming cost V 3 bases and J 1 base, with 11 bases left between them. The CDR3 has 14 residues. Germline CDR1 and CDR2: SGHDT and YYEEEE. For the CDR3, the DNA is TGTGCCAGCAGCTGGGTAAGCGCATCCTACGAGCAGTACTTC. Its translation: CASSWVSASYEQYF.

This chain links TRBV5-6 with TRBJ2-1, with D perhaps given as TRBD1 or TRBD2 (7 bases each). The length of the CDR3 is 16 residues. V gave up 4 bases and J gave up 4 bases, with 18 bases separating them. Germline CDR1 is SGHDT and CDR2 is YYEEEE. CDR3 nucleotide sequence: TGTGCCAGCAGCCCAGGGGGGAGGGGACTTTACAATGAGCAGTTCTTC. As protein: CASSPGGRGLYNEQFF.

This clonotype appeared many times. The rearrangement uses TRBV20-1 and TRBJ1-5; D is unresolved. This CDR3 has 21 residues. The V end lost 0 bases, the J end lost 2 bases, and 29 bases lay between the germline ends. Germline V gene sequence: CDR1 DFQATT, CDR2 SNEGSKA (reference sequence). The CDR3 loop reads CSARDRKSPSIIKLRNQPQHF. CDR3 nucleotide sequence: TGCAGTGCTAGAGATCGTAAATCTCCTTCCATTATCAAACTGCGCAATCAGCCCCAGCATTTT.

This rearrangement joins TRBV4-2 to TRBJ2-3; no reliable D call. Germline-derived CDR1 and CDR2 are LGHNA and YNFKEQ. V gave up 0 bases and J gave up 2 bases, with 12 bases separating them. The CDR3 runs 16 residues. CDR3 DNA sequence: TGTGCCAGCAGCCAAGAAGGCACTCCTTACACAGATACGCAGTATTTT. It translates to CASSQEGTPYTDTQYF.

The table lists this clonotype with many counts. The chain combines TRBV3-1 with TRBJ2-7; 7 bases align to TRBD1. CDR1 is LGHDT and CDR2 is YNNKEL in the germline V gene (reference sequence). The CDR3 is 14 amino acids. The junction had 12 bases not matched to a gene; V was cut back by 10 bases and J by 3 bases. The CDR3 bases are TGTGCCACCCAACAGGGGCCATCATTCTACGAGCAGTACTTC. This encodes CATQQGPSFYEQYF.

This clonotype occurred a few times. The chain couples TRBV20-1 to TRBJ2-2; possible D gene TRBD1, 6 bases. The V and J ends lost 3 bases and 2 bases respectively, with 10 bases between them. This CDR3 is 14 amino acids long. Germline CDR1 reads DFQATT; CDR2 reads SNEGSKA (reference sequence). The CDR3 DNA sequence: TGCAGTGCTAGCAGTGGGGGCAACACCGGGGAGCTGTTTTTT. Amino acid sequence: CSASSGGNTGELFF.

This sequence joins TRBV7-2 and TRBJ2-5, with TRBD2 identical over 8 bases. J lost 7 bases, V lost 5 bases, and 15 bases had no gene match. From germline, CDR1 is SGHTA and CDR2 FQGNSA. CDR3 size: 16 residues. The CDR3 reads CASSPGTSWMKWTQYF. In DNA form, the CDR3 reads TGTGCCAGCAGCCCCGGGACTAGTTGGATGAAATGGACCCAGTACTTC.

The rearrangement links TRBV12-3 or TRBV12-4 to TRBJ2-1; D gene uncertain. The CDR3 is 12 amino acids. V was trimmed by 5 bases and J by 6 bases, leaving 8 bases between them. The chain's CDR3 is CASSIGINEQFF. The CDR3, as DNA: TGTGCCAGCAGTATCGGCATCAATGAGCAGTTCTTC.

This clonotype was picked up a small number of times. This chain links TRBV10-3 with TRBJ2-3; 8 nucleotides line up with TRBD1. The CDR3 consists of 13 residues. The V segment lost 10 bases and the J segment 4 bases; nucleotides outside the gene matches: 7. CDR1 and CDR2 (germline): ENHRY, SYGVKD. DNA for the CDR3: TGTGCCACCTCGGACAGGGCGGCAGATACGCAGTATTTT. Amino acids: CATSDRAADTQYF.

This clonotype was seen repeatedly, ten times or more. The gene calls are TRBV12-3 or TRBV12-4 and TRBJ1-6; TRBD1 matches at 7 bases. This CDR3 region has 12 residues. Trimming took 5 bases from V and 14 from J; bases not matched to a gene: 6. CDR3 DNA: TGTGCCAGCAGTAGAGCGGGACAGACCCTCCACTTT. Encoded protein: CASSRAGQTLHF.